This entry lists 4 T cell receptor beta chains sequenced from one sample in a study of long-term antiretroviral therapy in people with HIV. Samples were assayed with immunoSEQ v3.0 at survey level. Repertoires were generated with immunoSEQ multiplex PCR, while TCRdb's copy carries only in-frame clones and drops some. The data show 25,000 to 35,000 clones, roughly 87% seen once. The sequences come from unsorted PBMCs, collected 2 years after starting antiretroviral therapy. The source of these receptors is a man aged 45-65 years with HIV.

The table lists this clone with a count of one. This rearrangement joins TRBV9 to TRBJ2-1, with D tentatively TRBD2 (7 bases). CDR1 SGDLS and CDR2 YYNGEE come from the germline V gene. CDR3 length: 16 amino acids. Trimming took off 0 bases at V and 4 bases at J, with 14 bases between the two ends. The CDR3 DNA is TGTGCCAGCAGCGTAGGGGGGGGCTTCACTTACAATGAGCAGTTCTTC. Protein: CASSVGGGFTYNEQFF. The full variable domain, completed using reference TRBV9 and TRBJ2-1, is DSGVTQTPKHLITATGQRVTLRCSPRSGDLSVYWYQQSLDQGLQFLIQYYNGEERAKGNILERFSAQQFPDLHSELNLSSLELGDSALYFCASSVGGGFTYNEQFFGPGTRLTVL.

This chain joins TRBV7-2 and TRBJ2-5, with D possibly TRBD2 on 6 matching bases. Trimming stripped 2 bases from V and 4 bases from J, with 14 bases between. CDR3 length: 15 amino acids. Germline values: CDR1 SGHTA, CDR2 FQGNSA. The CDR3 nucleotides are TGTGCCAGCAGCTTATCGGCGGGGTCGGGAGAGACCCAGTACTTC. It specifies CASSLSAGSGETQYF.

The V gene is TRBV9, the J gene TRBJ2-7; TRBD1 matches at 9 bases. V lost 3 bases to trimming and J lost 5 bases; unmatched junction nucleotides: 15. This CDR3 has 17 residues. CDR1 is SGDLS and CDR2 is YYNGEE in the germline V gene. CDR3 sequence (DNA): TGTGCCAGCAGCGCTCCAACGGGGACAGGGAATTCCCACGAGCAGTACTTC. As protein: CASSAPTGTGNSHEQYF.

This sequence joins TRBV6-6 and TRBJ1-5; 7 positions match TRBD1. V gave up 5 bases and J gave up 11 bases; unmatched junction bases: 6. This CDR3 has 12 amino acids. CDR1 and CDR2 from the germline V gene are MNHNY and SVGAGI (reference sequence). As DNA, the CDR3 is TGTGCCAGCAGTAGAGCCAGGGGGTCCCAGCATTTT. It yields the protein CASSRARGSQHF.